The T cell receptor beta chain described here comes from a study of type 1 regulatory T cells (dated by TCRdb to about 2021). Background for the entire study: An in vitro protocol by which a Tr1-enriched, alloantigen-specific CD4 T cell product named T-allo10 was generated was characterized in the study. T-allo10 was under clinical evaluation in patients with hematological malignancies receiving allogeneic hematopoietic stem cell transplantation. The study at large found these results: Tr1 cells showed a more restricted TCR repertoire than non-Tr1 cells, which the study interpreted as alloantigen-induced clonal expansion.

Comments on this clonotype: Its target antigen remains unknown. Per-base qualities were not stored, and no clone one base away is much larger.

V and J are truncated by 0 bases and 7 bases respectively, leaving an intervening sequence of 10 bases. Looking up the germline V gene yields CDR1 SGHTA and CDR2 FQGTGA. The CDR3 starts with the cysteine, ends with the phenylalanine, and has 15 residues. Only the CDR3 portion is preserved as DNA: 45 bases, with reading frame beginning at the first base. The instrument given in TCRdb is Illumina MiSeq. TCRdb cleaned the public reads at Q25 with fastp, built clones with MiXCR and kept in-frame beta chains. Under each unique CDR3 protein, matching rows form one entry showing the most common genes and DNA. Within this sample are more than 60,000 distinct CDR3 sequences, with more than 45% of them counted one time only. Together, the top ten hold 2% to 2.5% of the sample.

The sequenced material came from cultured non-Tr1 T cells, either the whole culture or a sorted T cell fraction (not recorded which). The sample's cell subset or site, from its label and the paper: non-Tr1 population from the T-allo10 product. This receptor was identified in a human donor in good health. The receptor chain draws on TRBV7-3 and TRBJ1-6, with the D gene not clear enough to name. The DNA reads as follows: TGTGCCAGCAGCTTAACGGAAGCTAAAAATTCACCCCTCCACTTT. Its protein is CASSLTEAKNSPLHF.